This TCR beta chain was sequenced in a study of regulatory T cells in long-lasting Graves disease. Indicated time point: persistent/refractory GD, antithyroid drugs over 5 years with positive TRAb. PBMCs were the source of the RNA used for TCR sequencing. TCR beta libraries were built with iRepertoire HTBI primers and Arm-PCR of CDR3 regions. TCRdb re-called the multiplex PCR reads with MiXCR, one entry per CDR3 protein. The sample holds a few hundred thousand distinct CDR3 sequences, 20% to 25% seen once. The table lists this clonotype with many counts. The CDR3 consists of 13 residues. Germline CDR1 SNHLY, CDR2 FYNNEI. Trimming removed 8 bases at V and 7 bases at J, with 17 bases between.

This sample comprised peripheral blood mononuclear cells (PBMCs), obtained when the disease was refractory, from a patient treated with antithyroid drugs. The V gene is TRBV2, the J gene TRBJ2-5; D not certain. The origin of this receptor is a woman in her thirties or forties with Graves disease. CDR3 residues: CASSVGLVGTQYF. As DNA, the CDR3 is TGTGCCAGCTCCGTTGGGCTCGTCGGGACCCAGTACTTC.